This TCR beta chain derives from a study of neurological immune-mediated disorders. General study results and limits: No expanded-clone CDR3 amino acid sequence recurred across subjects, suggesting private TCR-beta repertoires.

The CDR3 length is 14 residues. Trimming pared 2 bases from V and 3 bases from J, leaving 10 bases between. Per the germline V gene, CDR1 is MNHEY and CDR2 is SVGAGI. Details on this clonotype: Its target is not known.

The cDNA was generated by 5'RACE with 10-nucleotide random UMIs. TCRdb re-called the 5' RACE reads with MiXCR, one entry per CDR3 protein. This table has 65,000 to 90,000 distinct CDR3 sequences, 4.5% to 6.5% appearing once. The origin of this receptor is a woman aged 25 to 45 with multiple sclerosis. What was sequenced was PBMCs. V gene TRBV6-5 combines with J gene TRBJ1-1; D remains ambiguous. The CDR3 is CASSYHPPDTEAFF. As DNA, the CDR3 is TGTGCCAGCAGTTACCACCCCCCGGACACTGAAGCTTTCTTT.